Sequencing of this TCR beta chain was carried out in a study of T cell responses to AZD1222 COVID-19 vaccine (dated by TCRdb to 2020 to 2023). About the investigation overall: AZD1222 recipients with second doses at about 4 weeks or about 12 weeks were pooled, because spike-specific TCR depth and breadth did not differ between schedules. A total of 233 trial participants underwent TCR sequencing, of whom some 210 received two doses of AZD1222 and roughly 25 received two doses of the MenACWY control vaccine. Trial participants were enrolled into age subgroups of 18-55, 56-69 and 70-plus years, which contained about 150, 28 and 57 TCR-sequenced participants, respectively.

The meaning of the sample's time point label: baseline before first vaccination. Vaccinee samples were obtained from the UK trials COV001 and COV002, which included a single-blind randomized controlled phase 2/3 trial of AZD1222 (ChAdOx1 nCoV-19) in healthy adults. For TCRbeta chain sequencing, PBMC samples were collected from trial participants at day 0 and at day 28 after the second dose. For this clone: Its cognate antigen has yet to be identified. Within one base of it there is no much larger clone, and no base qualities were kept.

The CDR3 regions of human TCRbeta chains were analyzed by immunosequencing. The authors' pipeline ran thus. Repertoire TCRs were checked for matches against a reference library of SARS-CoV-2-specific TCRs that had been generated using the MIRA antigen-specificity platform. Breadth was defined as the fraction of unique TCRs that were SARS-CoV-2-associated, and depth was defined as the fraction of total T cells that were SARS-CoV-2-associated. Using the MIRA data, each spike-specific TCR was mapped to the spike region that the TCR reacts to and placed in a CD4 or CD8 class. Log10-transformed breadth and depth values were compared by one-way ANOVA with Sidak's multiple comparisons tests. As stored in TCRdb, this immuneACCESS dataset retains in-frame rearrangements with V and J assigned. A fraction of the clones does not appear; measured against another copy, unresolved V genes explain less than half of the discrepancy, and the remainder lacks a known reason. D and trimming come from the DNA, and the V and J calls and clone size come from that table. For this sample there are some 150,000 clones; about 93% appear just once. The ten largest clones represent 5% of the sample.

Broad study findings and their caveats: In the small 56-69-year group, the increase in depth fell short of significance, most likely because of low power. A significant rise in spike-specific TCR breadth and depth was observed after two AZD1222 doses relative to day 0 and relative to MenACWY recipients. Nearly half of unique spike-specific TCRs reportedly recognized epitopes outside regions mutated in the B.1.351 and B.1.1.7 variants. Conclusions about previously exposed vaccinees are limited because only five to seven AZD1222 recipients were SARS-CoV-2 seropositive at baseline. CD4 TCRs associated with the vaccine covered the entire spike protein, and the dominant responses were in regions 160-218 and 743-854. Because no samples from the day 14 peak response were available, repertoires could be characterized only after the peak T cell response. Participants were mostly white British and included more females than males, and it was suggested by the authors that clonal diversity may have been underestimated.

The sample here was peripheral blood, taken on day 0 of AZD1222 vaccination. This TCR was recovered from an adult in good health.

CDR3 sequence: CASSPAGWGNIQYF. At the DNA level, the sequence is TGTGCCAGCTCACCCGCCGGGTGGGGAAACATTCAGTACTTC. Here the chain combines TRBV18 and TRBJ2-4; the D gene remains uncertain. Trimming at the junction amounts to 3 bases on V and 6 bases on J, and the germline ends lie 12 bases apart. Per the germline V gene, KGHSH is the CDR1 and LQKENI is the CDR2. The CDR3 runs 14 residues from the cysteine to the phenylalanine. Only the CDR3 DNA stays, 42 bases, in frame from base 1.